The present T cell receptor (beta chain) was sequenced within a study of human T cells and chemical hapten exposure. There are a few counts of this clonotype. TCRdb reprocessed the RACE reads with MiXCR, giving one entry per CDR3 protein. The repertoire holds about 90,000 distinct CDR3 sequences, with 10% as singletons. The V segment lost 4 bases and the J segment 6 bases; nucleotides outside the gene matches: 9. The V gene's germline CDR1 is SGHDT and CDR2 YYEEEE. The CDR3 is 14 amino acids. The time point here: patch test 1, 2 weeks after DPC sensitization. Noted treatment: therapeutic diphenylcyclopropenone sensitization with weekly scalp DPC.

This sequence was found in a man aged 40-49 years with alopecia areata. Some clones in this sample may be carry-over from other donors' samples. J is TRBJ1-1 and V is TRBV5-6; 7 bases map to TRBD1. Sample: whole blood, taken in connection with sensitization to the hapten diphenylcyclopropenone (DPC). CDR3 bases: TGTGCCAGCAGCATGGGACAGCCCGGGGCTGAAGCTTTCTTT. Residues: CASSMGQPGAEAFF.